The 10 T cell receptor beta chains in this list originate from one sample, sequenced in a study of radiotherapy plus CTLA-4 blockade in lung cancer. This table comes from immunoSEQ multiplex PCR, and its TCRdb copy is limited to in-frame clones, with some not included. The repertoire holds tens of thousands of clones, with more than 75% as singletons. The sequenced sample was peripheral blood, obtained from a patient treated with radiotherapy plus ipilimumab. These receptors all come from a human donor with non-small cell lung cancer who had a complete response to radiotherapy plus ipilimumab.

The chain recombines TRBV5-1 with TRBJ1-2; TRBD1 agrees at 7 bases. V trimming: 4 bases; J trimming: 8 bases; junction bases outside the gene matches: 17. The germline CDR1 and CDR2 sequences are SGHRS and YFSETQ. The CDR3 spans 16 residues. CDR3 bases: TGCGCCAGCAGCCCATACACAGGGGAGAGGGTAGGCGGCTACACCTTC. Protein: CASSPYTGERVGGYTF.

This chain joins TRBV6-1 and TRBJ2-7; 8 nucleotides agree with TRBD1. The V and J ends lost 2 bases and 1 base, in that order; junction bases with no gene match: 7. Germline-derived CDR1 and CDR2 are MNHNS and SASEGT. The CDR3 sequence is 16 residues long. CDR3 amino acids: CASSEIGRGRSYEQYF. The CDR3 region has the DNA TGTGCCAGCAGTGAAATTGGCAGGGGGCGATCCTACGAGCAGTACTTC.

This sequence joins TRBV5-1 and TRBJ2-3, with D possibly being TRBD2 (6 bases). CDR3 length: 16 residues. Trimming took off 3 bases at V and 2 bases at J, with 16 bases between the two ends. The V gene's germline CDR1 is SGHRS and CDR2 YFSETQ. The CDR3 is CASSYRGGDTTDTQYF. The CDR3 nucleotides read TGCGCCAGCAGCTATCGTGGAGGGGATACCACAGATACGCAGTATTTT.

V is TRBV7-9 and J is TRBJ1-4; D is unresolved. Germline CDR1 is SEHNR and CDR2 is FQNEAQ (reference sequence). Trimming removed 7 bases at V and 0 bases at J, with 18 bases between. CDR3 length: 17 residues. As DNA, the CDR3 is TGTGCCAGCATGCCATCTTTCTCCTCAGCAACTAATGAAAAACTGTTTTTT. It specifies CASMPSFSSATNEKLFF. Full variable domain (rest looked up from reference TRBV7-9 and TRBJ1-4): DTGVSQNPRHKITKRGQNVTFRCDPISEHNRLYWYRQTLGQGPEFLTYFQNEAQLEKSRLLSDRFSAERPKGSFSTLEIQRTEQGDSAMYLCASMPSFSSATNEKLFFGSGTQLSVL.

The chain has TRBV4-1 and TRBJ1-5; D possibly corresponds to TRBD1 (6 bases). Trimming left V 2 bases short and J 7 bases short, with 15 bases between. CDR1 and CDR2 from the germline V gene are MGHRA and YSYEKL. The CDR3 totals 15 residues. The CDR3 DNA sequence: TGCGCCAGCAGCCAAACTGTGGGGGCGAGGCAGCCCCAGCATTTT. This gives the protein CASSQTVGARQPQHF.

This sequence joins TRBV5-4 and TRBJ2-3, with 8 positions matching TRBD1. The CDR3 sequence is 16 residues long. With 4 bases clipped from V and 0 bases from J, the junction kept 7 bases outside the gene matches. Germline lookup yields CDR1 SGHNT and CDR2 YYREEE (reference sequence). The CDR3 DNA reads TGTGCCAGCAGCCGAAAGACAGGGGCCAGCACAGATACGCAGTATTTT. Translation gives CASSRKTGASTDTQYF.

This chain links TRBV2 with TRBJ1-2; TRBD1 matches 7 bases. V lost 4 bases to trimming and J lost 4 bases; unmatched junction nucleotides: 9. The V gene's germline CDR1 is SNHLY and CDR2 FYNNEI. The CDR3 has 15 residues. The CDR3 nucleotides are TGTGCCAGCAGTGCGGGGACAGCCTTACTCTATGGCTACACCTTC. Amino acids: CASSAGTALLYGYTF.

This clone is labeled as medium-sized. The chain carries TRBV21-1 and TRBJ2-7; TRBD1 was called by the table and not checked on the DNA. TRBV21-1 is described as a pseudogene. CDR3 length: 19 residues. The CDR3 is CASSSRTGGPRPSTYEQYV. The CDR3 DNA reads TGTGCCAGCAGCTCTAGGACAGGGGGCCCACGGCCATCAACCTACGAGCAGTACGTC.

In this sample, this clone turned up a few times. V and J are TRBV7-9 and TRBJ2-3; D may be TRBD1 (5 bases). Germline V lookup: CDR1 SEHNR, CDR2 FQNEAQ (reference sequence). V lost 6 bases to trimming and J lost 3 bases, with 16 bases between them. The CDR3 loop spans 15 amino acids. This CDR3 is CASSTNRPFTDTQYF. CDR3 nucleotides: TGTGCCAGCAGTACAAACAGGCCCTTTACAGATACGCAGTATTTT. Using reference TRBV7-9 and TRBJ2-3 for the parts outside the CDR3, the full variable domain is DTGVSQNPRHKITKRGQNVTFRCDPISEHNRLYWYRQTLGQGPEFLTYFQNEAQLEKSRLLSDRFSAERPKGSFSTLEIQRTEQGDSAMYLCASSTNRPFTDTQYFGPGTRLTVL.

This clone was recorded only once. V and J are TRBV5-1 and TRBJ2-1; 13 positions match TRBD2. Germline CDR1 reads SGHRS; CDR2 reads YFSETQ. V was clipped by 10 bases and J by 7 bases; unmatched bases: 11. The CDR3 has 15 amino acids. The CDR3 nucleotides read TGCGCCTCCTTTATGACTAGCGGGAGGTTAAATGAGCAGTTCTTC. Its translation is CASFMTSGRLNEQFF.